One T cell receptor beta chain is described in this entry. This clone showed up just once. Its antigen is not yet known. Nothing much larger sits one base from this clone, and base qualities are not available. Participants in the prospective study were enrolled through a virtual design, were aged roughly 18 to 100 years, and lived in approximately 24 United States geographic areas. In the prospective study, cohorts were assigned on the basis of participant-reported clinical history obtained from a screening survey and a study questionnaire. Mobile phlebotomists in the prospective study collected whole blood, serum and a nasopharyngeal or oropharyngeal swab from every participant. Participants in the prospective study had the option to provide additional blood draws and questionnaires over a roughly two-month period. Before DNA extraction, blood samples from the prospective study were shipped at room temperature or frozen.

TCRbeta CDR3 regions were amplified from genomic DNA by means of the immunoSEQ Assay, a bias-controlled multiplex PCR. The paper's data handling went like this. The number of nucleated cells in each sample was estimated by amplification of reference gene primers within the assay. To quantify the absolute abundance of each unique TCRbeta CDR3 rearrangement, sequence reads were collapsed and filtered. For each sample, productive Simpson clonality was calculated as the square root of Simpson's diversity index across productive rearrangements. Entries here come from immuneACCESS through TCRdb and include only in-frame sequences with V and J called. Some clones fail to appear in such tables; in the studies checked, an unresolved V gene covers under half of the shortfall, and the cause of the remainder is unknown. The V and J calls and clone size were taken over from that table, and D and trimming were inferred from the DNA. The sample table lists under 350,000 clones, around 85% of them with a count of one. Around 4% of the sample is held by the ten biggest clonotypes.

The data were taken from a study of blood T cell repertoires in COVID-19 (dated by TCRdb to 2019 to 2021). Study-wide context: The collaborator samples originated in the United States, Italy and Spain and spanned the acute and convalescent phases of COVID-19. The material from the prospective study consisted of cDNA or gDNA derived from T cells, B-cell-depleted T cells, or PBMCs. The dataset comprised deeply sampled blood TCRbeta repertoires from subjects exposed to, actively infected with, or recovered from COVID-19. The repertoires were released in a freely available public database meant as a resource for research on the immune response to SARS-CoV-2. Samples came from the ongoing ImmuneRACE study (first 160 participants) plus 1,254 subjects from 6 global collaborators. A de-identified subject ID, COVID-19 status, age in years and sex were almost always included in the sample metadata. HLA class I and class II types, where available, came from metadata supplied by the sample provider rather than from assay-based typing.

General findings and caveats noted by the study authors: The quantity of clinical and demographic metadata differed by source and by participant and was supplied without curation.

Based on the germline V gene, the CDR1 and CDR2 sequences are MDHEN and SYDVKM. Deletion took 4 bases off V and 4 bases off J, with a span of 3 bases between the germline ends. From cysteine to phenylalanine, the CDR3 is 11 amino acids long. Kept here is only the CDR3 DNA, which spans 33 bases and is read in frame from base 1. Sequencing was performed on PBMCs or T cells enriched from blood (not recorded which). The clonotype comes from a woman aged 40 to 50 with acute COVID-19. The rearrangement joined TRBV28 to TRBJ2-3; the D gene is not confidently resolved. The bases are TGTGCCAGCAGTTCAGCAGATACGCAGTATTTT. This gives the protein CASSSADTQYF. The full variable domain, completed from the reference TRBV28 and TRBJ2-3 proteins outside the CDR3, reads DVKVTQSSRYLVKRTGEKVFLECVQDMDHENMFWYRQDPGLGLRLIYFSYDVKMKEKGDIPEGYSVSREKKERFSLILESASTNQTSMYLCASSSADTQYFGPGTRLTVL.